This T cell receptor beta chain comes out of a study of Tregs in tolerant kidney transplant recipients. The repertoire was sequenced with immunoSEQ multiplex PCR; TCRdb's copy has only in-frame clones and lacks some. Its table records 30,000 to 35,000 clones. Per germline, CDR1 SEHNR and CDR2 FQNEAQ (reference sequence). The CDR3 is made up of 14 amino acids. Trimming took 1 base from V and 4 from J, leaving 10 bases between them. Worth noting for this clone: The read halts 3 residues ahead of the CDR3 end, with the missing end drawn from the germline J gene.

The TCR comes from a human donor who received a combined kidney and bone marrow transplant. Sequenced here: CD8+ T cells from blood, sampled before the transplant. The V and J genes are TRBV7-9 and TRBJ1-2, with D unresolved. The CDR3 region is CASSLGAQGYGYTF. Incomplete CDR3 DNA: TGTGCCAGCAGCTTAGGGGCGCAAGGCTATGGC.